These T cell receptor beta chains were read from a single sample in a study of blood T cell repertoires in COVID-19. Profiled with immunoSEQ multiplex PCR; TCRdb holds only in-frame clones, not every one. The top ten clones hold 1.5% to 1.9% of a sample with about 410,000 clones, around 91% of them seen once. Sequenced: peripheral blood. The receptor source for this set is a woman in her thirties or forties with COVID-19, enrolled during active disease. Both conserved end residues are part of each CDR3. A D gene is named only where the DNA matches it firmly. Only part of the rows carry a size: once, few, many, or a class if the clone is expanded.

CASSTTGDGNIQYF	TGTGCCAGCTCGACCACAGGGGACGGGAACATTCAGTACTTC	TRBD1	.	TRBV25-1	TRBJ2-4
CAWSQQGRREAFF	TGTGCCTGGAGTCAACAGGGCCGGCGCGAAGCTTTCTTT	.	.	TRBV30	TRBJ1-1
CASSYSRGSIDEQYF	TGTGCCAGCAGCTACTCTCGAGGTAGTATCGACGAGCAGTACTTC	.	.	TRBV7-2	TRBJ2-7
CASSLTRNTEAFF	TGTGCCAGCAGCTTAACACGGAACACTGAAGCTTTCTTT	.	.	TRBV7-2	TRBJ1-1
CASSEVGGGRAFF	TGTGCCAGCAGTGAGGTGGGAGGGGGACGAGCTTTCTTT	.	.	TRBV6-1	TRBJ1-1
CASSFVGRPNTGELFF	TGTGCCAGCAGCTTCGTCGGGAGGCCAAACACCGGGGAGCTGTTTTTT	TRBD2	.	TRBV11-2	TRBJ2-2
CARSLFGTRDRVLNNEQFF	TGTGCCAGAAGCTTGTTTGGAACACGAGACAGGGTATTAAACAATGAGCAGTTCTTC	TRBD1	.	TRBV5-3	TRBJ2-1
CASSLSGYEQYF	TGTGCCAGCAGCTTATCAGGCTACGAGCAGTACTTC	.	few	TRBV7-9	TRBJ2-7
CASSLMGQGSRSQPQHF	TGTGCCAGCAGCTTAATGGGACAGGGGAGTCGAAGTCAGCCCCAGCATTTT	TRBD1	.	TRBV11-3	TRBJ1-5
CASSFQGGVRRQSGYTF	TGCGCCAGCAGCTTCCAGGGGGGTGTCCGCAGGCAGTCTGGCTACACCTTC	TRBD1	.	TRBV5-1	TRBJ1-2
CASSLGQGLNTEAFF	TGTGCCAGCAGTCTCGGACAGGGGTTGAACACTGAAGCTTTCTTT	TRBD1	.	TRBV27	TRBJ1-1
CASSDGTGVGADTQYF	TGTGCCAGCAGTGACGGGACGGGAGTGGGTGCGGATACGCAGTATTTT	.	few	TRBV6-4	TRBJ2-3
CASSPRPLAGGPGDTQYF	TGTGCCAGCAGCCCCAGACCCCTAGCGGGGGGGCCGGGAGATACGCAGTATTTT	TRBD2	.	TRBV9	TRBJ2-3
CASSPQLAGVSYEQYF	TGTGCCAGCAGTCCTCAACTAGCGGGGGTCTCCTACGAGCAGTACTTC	TRBD2	once	TRBV3-1/TRBV3-2	TRBJ2-7
CASSEGDSSYEQYF	TGTGCCAGCAGTGAAGGGGACAGCTCCTACGAGCAGTACTTC	TRBD1	few	TRBV6-1	TRBJ2-7
CASRARTGTGSNYGYTF	TGTGCCAGCAGAGCCAGGACTGGGACAGGGTCTAACTATGGCTACACCTTC	TRBD1	.	TRBV2	TRBJ1-2
CASSEGTGETYSNQPQHF	TGCGCCAGCAGTGAGGGAACAGGGGAAACCTATAGCAATCAGCCCCAGCATTTT	TRBD1	.	TRBV10-1	TRBJ1-5
CASGGLSSVGYTF	TGTGCCAGCGGGGGGTTATCCTCCGTCGGCTACACCTTC	.	.	TRBV27	TRBJ1-2
CASSFWTSGLTDTQYF	TGTGCCAGCAGTTTCTGGACTAGCGGGCTCACAGATACGCAGTATTTT	TRBD2	.	TRBV28	TRBJ2-3
CASSDTLKSGRAYNEQFF	TGTGCCAGCAGCGATACCCTCAAGAGCGGGAGGGCCTACAATGAGCAGTTCTTC	TRBD2	.	TRBV13	TRBJ2-1
CASSRGGSTYEQYF	TGTGCCAGTTCGCGGGGCGGGAGTACCTACGAGCAGTACTTC	TRBD2	.	TRBV6-6	TRBJ2-7
CASSRLAGRKTQYF	TGTGCCAGCTCACGCTTAGCGGGGAGGAAGACCCAGTACTTC	TRBD2	.	TRBV18	TRBJ2-5
CASSYPRTGWTDTQYF	TGTGCCAGCAGTTACCCCCGGACAGGGTGGACAGATACGCAGTATTTT	TRBD1	.	TRBV6-2/TRBV6-3	TRBJ2-3
CASSVWTPSNQPQHF	TGTGCCAGTAGTGTATGGACACCTAGCAATCAGCCCCAGCATTTT	.	.	TRBV19	TRBJ1-5
CASGRTSGGDYEQFF	TGTGCCAGCGGACGGACTAGCGGGGGAGATTATGAGCAGTTCTTC	TRBD2	.	TRBV4-2	TRBJ2-1
CASSSLSSRGAYNEQFF	TGTGCCAGCAGCTCACTATCAAGCCGGGGAGCGTATAATGAGCAGTTCTTC	.	once	TRBV27	TRBJ2-1
CATRDAGAGFTSPLHF	TGTGCCACCAGAGACGCTGGGGCAGGGTTCACTTCACCCCTCCACTTT	.	.	TRBV15	TRBJ1-6
CSASRPGTGTYEQYF	TGCAGTGCTAGTCGACCCGGGACAGGGACCTACGAGCAGTACTTC	TRBD1	.	TRBV20-1	TRBJ2-7